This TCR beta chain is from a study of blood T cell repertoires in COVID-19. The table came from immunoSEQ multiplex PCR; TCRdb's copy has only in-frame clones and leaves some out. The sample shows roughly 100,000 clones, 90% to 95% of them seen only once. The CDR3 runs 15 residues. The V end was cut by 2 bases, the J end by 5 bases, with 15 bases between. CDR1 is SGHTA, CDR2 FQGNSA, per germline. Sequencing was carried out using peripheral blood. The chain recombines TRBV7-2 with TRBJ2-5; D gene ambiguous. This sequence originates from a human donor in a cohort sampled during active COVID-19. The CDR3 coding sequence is TGTGCCAGCAGCTTAACAAAGTCCCCGTCGGAGACCCAGTACTTC. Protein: CASSLTKSPSETQYF.